Each of the 18 T cell receptor beta chains below was sequenced from the same sample in a study of regulatory T cells in long-lasting Graves disease. Sample time point: persistent/refractory GD, antithyroid drugs over 5 years with positive TRAb. After RNA was extracted from PBMCs, the TCR library was made from it. Arm-PCR with iRepertoire HTBI primers amplified the CDR3 regions for these TCR beta libraries. TCRdb passed the multiplex PCR reads through MiXCR, listing each CDR3 protein once. The repertoire holds 650,000 to 700,000 distinct CDR3 sequences, with about 32% as singletons. Sequencing used peripheral blood mononuclear cells (PBMCs), obtained when the disease was refractory, from a patient treated with antithyroid drugs. The receptors originated from a female donor with Graves disease.

The table lists this clonotype with a few counts. CDR3 in amino acids: CASSPKDRDEKLFF. CDR3 sequence (DNA): TGTGCCAGCTCACCAAAGGACAGGGATGAAAAACTGTTTTTT. This chain links TRBV18 with TRBJ1-4; 8 bases are shared with TRBD1. This CDR3 contains 14 residues. Germline CDR1 KGHSH, CDR2 LQKENI. After removal of 2 bases from V and 6 bases from J, the junction contained 2 bases not matched to a gene. Supplemented by reference TRBV18 and TRBJ1-4, the full variable domain reads NAGVMQNPRHLVRRRGQEARLRCSPMKGHSHVYWYRQLPEEGLKFMVYLQKENIIDESGMPKERFSAEFPKEGPSILRIQQVVRGDSAAYFCASSPKDRDEKLFFGSGTQLSVL.

The rearrangement joins TRBV12-3 or TRBV12-4 to TRBJ1-5; possible D gene TRBD1, 5 bases. The CDR3 sequence is 14 residues long. Deletions cut 6 bases from V and 3 bases from J, with 12 bases between. This CDR3 reads CASSPRVVNQPQHF. CDR3 nucleotide sequence: TGTGCCAGCAGCCCCAGGGTTGTCAATCAGCCCCAGCATTTT.

This clonotype was counted many times. The chain combines TRBV6-1 with TRBJ1-5; 8 bases match TRBD1. V shed 1 base and J 0 bases; nucleotides not matched to a gene: 5. The germline V gene encodes CDR1 MNHNS and CDR2 SASEGT. This CDR3 contains 17 residues. CDR3 nucleotides: TGTGCCAGCAGTGAAGATCGGACAGGGAATAGCAATCAGCCCCAGCATTTT. It is translated as CASSEDRTGNSNQPQHF.

For the CDR3, the DNA is TGCGCCAGCAGCTCGGTGCGGGGACAGGCGAATTCACCCCTCCACTTT. Its protein is CASSSVRGQANSPLHF. This rearrangement joins TRBV5-1 to TRBJ1-6, with 8 positions matching TRBD1. Looked up from germline, CDR1 is SGHRS and CDR2 is YFSETQ. This CDR3 contains 16 residues. Unmatched junction bases numbered 9, after V lost 3 bases and J lost 7 bases.

Ten or more counts support this clonotype. The rearrangement joins TRBV11-2 to TRBJ2-5, with TRBD2 identical over 9 bases. Germline CDR1 SGHAT, CDR2 FQNNGV. The junction had 8 bases not matched to a gene; V was cut back by 5 bases and J by 1 base. The CDR3 has 16 residues. The CDR3 loop is CASSPGASGVQETQYF. The DNA of the CDR3 is TGTGCCAGCAGCCCTGGGGCTAGCGGGGTCCAAGAGACCCAGTACTTC.

This clonotype was recorded many times. The rearrangement joins TRBV28 to TRBJ1-5, with D possibly being TRBD1 (6 bases). Trimming stripped 2 bases from V and 3 bases from J, with 11 bases between. From germline, CDR1 is MDHEN and CDR2 SYDVKM. The length of the CDR3 is 15 residues. The CDR3 DNA is TGTGCCAGCAGTTTACTCCGGGACATCAATCAGCCCCAGCATTTT. This translates into CASSLLRDINQPQHF.

This clonotype was counted many times. The chain is built from TRBV6-1 and TRBJ2-5; 9 bases are shared with TRBD2. CDR1 and CDR2 from the germline V gene are MNHNS and SASEGT. The CDR3 has 16 amino acids. The ends lost 6 bases at V and 5 bases at J; junction bases unmatched: 13. In nucleotides, the CDR3 is TGTGCCAGCAGACCACGACTAGCGGTAGGGACGGAGACCCAGTACTTC. It encodes CASRPRLAVGTETQYF.

V usage is TRBV11-2 and J usage is TRBJ2-5, with D possibly TRBD2 on 5 matching bases. CDR3 size: 14 residues. V lost 3 bases, J lost 4 bases, and 12 bases lay in between. CDR1 is SGHAT, CDR2 FQNNGV, per germline. The CDR3 sequence is CASSLQTSLETQYF. The CDR3 coding sequence is TGTGCCAGCAGCTTGCAAACTAGTCTAGAGACCCAGTACTTC.

This clonotype was detected ten times or more. J is TRBJ2-5 and V is TRBV12-3 or TRBV12-4, with D maybe TRBD2 (6 bases). There are 15 residues in the CDR3. The V and J ends lost 1 base and 4 bases respectively, with 13 bases between them. The CDR3 here is CASSLGGLGGETQYF. The DNA of the CDR3 is TGTGCCAGCAGTTTAGGCGGGTTGGGGGGAGAGACCCAGTACTTC.

The chain employs TRBV5-4 and TRBJ1-2, with D possibly TRBD1 on 6 matching bases. CDR3 length: 15 amino acids. In germline, CDR1 is SGHNT, CDR2 YYREEE (reference sequence). The germline V and J ends were trimmed by 0 bases and 4 bases, with 13 bases remaining between them. The CDR3 is CASSLGSQGPYGYTF. The CDR3 DNA is TGTGCCAGCAGCTTGGGTTCCCAGGGGCCCTATGGCTACACCTTC.

V gene TRBV20-1 combines with J gene TRBJ2-7, with TRBD1 matching over 9 bases. Looked up from germline, CDR1 is DFQATT and CDR2 is SNEGSKA (reference sequence). V was pared by 5 bases and J by 6 bases, with 8 bases of the junction left unmatched. This CDR3 is 13 amino acids long. This CDR3 is CSAGDRVMGEQYF. In nucleotides, the CDR3 is TGCAGTGCTGGGGACAGGGTAATGGGCGAGCAGTACTTC.

In this sample, this clonotype turned up a few times. This rearrangement joins TRBV5-4 to TRBJ1-2; D gene unclear. V shed 1 base and J shed 8 bases, with 12 bases lying between them. The CDR3 length is 13 residues. Germline CDR1 and CDR2: SGHNT and YYREEE (reference sequence). The CDR3 protein is CASSLRWTPGYTF. The CDR3 DNA is TGTGCCAGCAGCTTGCGGTGGACGCCGGGCTACACCTTC.

This clonotype appeared a few times. The chain has TRBV20-1 and TRBJ1-4; 7 nucleotides line up with TRBD1. This CDR3 is built from 15 residues. After removal of 1 base from V and 0 bases from J, the junction contained 2 bases not matched to a gene. CDR1 is DFQATT, CDR2 SNEGSKA, per germline (reference sequence). This chain's CDR3 is CSARVGTATNEKLFF. In DNA form, the CDR3 reads TGCAGTGCTAGAGTTGGGACAGCAACTAATGAAAAACTGTTTTTT.

This clonotype was detected only a few times. V is TRBV28 and J is TRBJ1-2; D perhaps matches TRBD1 (6 bases). CDR1 and CDR2 (germline): MDHEN, SYDVKM. Trimming removed 11 bases from V and 5 bases from J, with 18 bases in between. There are 13 residues in the CDR3. The CDR3 DNA follows: TGTGCCCTGGGGGCCTCGGCGGGTTATGGCTACACCTTC. Protein sequence: CALGASAGYGYTF.

The V gene is TRBV3-1, the J gene TRBJ1-6; TRBD1 aligns across 7 bases. Unmatched junction bases numbered 8, after V lost 4 bases and J lost 14 bases. CDR1 is LGHDT, CDR2 YNNKEL, per germline (reference sequence). CDR3 length: 13 residues. DNA of the CDR3: TGTGCCAGCAGCCGATCGACAGGGCTGGCCCTCCACTTT. This gives the protein CASSRSTGLALHF.

The CDR3 sequence: CASSLRAAGNQPQHF. The CDR3 DNA sequence: TGTGCCAGCAGTCTCAGGGCTGCCGGGAATCAGCCCCAGCATTTT. The chain has TRBV28 and TRBJ1-5; possibly TRBD1 for D (5 bases). CDR1 is MDHEN and CDR2 is SYDVKM in the germline V gene. V gave up 5 bases and J gave up 4 bases, with 15 bases separating them. The CDR3 extends over 15 amino acids.

Many counts were recorded for this clonotype. The chain is built from TRBV28 and TRBJ1-1; D perhaps matches TRBD1 (5 bases). Trimming took 4 bases from V and 5 from J, leaving 11 bases between them. CDR3 length: 13 amino acids. CDR1 and CDR2 from the germline V gene are MDHEN and SYDVKM. CDR3 in DNA: TGTGCCAGCAGTTCTGAAGGGGATACTGAAGCTTTCTTT. It codes for CASSSEGDTEAFF.

The table lists this clonotype with many counts. This chain joins TRBV12-3 or TRBV12-4 and TRBJ1-2, with D uncertain. The CDR3 covers 15 residues. V gave up 5 bases and J gave up 5 bases, with 18 bases separating them. The CDR3 DNA is TGTGCCAGCAGTGCACCCGGTGCGCTATCGTATGGCTACACCTTC. It codes for CASSAPGALSYGYTF.